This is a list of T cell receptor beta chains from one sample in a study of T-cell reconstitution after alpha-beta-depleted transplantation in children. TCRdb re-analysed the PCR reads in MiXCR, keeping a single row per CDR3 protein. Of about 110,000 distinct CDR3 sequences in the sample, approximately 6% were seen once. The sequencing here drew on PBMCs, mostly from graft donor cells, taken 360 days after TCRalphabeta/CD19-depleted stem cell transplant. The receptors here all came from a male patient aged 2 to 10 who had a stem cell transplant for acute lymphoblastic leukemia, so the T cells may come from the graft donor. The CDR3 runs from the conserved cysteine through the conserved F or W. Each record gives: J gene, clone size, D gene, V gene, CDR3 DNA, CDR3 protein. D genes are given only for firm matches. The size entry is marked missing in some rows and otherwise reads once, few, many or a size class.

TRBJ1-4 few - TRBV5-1 TGCGCCAGCAGATTCGGGACCGCAACTAATGAAAAACTGTTTTTT CASRFGTATNEKLFF
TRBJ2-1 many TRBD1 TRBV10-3 TGTGCCATCAGTGATCTTCCGGGACAGCCCTACAATGAGCAGTTCTTC CAISDLPGQPYNEQFF
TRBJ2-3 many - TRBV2 TGTGCCAGCAGCGGGGACTTACGTACGCAGTATTTT CASSGDLRTQYF
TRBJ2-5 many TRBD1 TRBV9 TGTGCCAGCAGCCCCCAGGACAGGGCTCGAGAGACCCAGTACTTC CASSPQDRARETQYF
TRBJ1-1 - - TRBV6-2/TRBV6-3 TGTGCCAGCACCGACTCGGCAGGGTGGGACACTGAAGCTTTCTTT CASTDSAGWDTEAFF
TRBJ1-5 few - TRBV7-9 TGTGCCAGCAGCTTAGCGCTTGGAGAATTTGGTCGTCAGCCCCAGCATTTT CASSLALGEFGRQPQHF
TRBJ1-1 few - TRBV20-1 TGCAGTGCTAGGAAGGGAGACACTGAAGCTTTCTTT CSARKGDTEAFF
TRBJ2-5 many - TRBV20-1 TGCAGTGCCGTCGGAACCCAGTACTTC CSAVGTQYF
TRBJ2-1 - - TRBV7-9 TGTGCCAGCAGCTTAAGGGTAGTAGGATCCAATGAGCAGTTCTTC CASSLRVVGSNEQFF
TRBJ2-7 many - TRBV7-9 TGTGCCAGCAGCCCCAAGGCAGGGAGAGCCTACGAGCAGTACTTC CASSPKAGRAYEQYF
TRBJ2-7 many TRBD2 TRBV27 TGTGCCAGCAGTTTTCGGACTAGCGGGGGCGAGCAGTACTTC CASSFRTSGGEQYF
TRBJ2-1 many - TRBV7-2 TGTGCCAGCAGCTTTCTATCGGGAGCCACCTACAATGAGCAGTTCTTC CASSFLSGATYNEQFF
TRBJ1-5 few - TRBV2 TGTGCCAGCAGCGGGCCGGGGGGCAATCAGCCCCAGCATTTT CASSGPGGNQPQHF
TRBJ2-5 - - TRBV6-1 TGTGCCAGCAGTGAAGGCAGATTCCAAGAGACCCAGTGCTTC CASSEGRFQETQCF
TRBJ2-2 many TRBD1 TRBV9 TGTGCCAGCAGCATCCCGGGACAGGGACCGAACACCGGGGAGCTGTTTTTT CASSIPGQGPNTGELFF
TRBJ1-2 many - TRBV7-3 TGTGCCAGCAGCTTATTGAGAAGGGAACGCTACTATGGCTACACCTTC CASSLLRRERYYGYTF
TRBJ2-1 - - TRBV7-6 TGTGCCAGCAGCTCTCGGACTCCCGGCTGGAACAATGAGCAGTTCTTC CASSSRTPGWNNEQFF
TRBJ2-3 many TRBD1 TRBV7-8 TGTGCCAGCAGCTACGGACAGGGTGGAGATACGCAGTATTTT CASSYGQGGDTQYF
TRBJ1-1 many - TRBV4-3 TGCGCCAGCAGCCAAGAGGGGTGGATGAACACTGAAGCTTTCTTT CASSQEGWMNTEAFF
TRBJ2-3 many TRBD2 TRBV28 TGTGCCAGCAGTTGGGTAGCGGGAGAAACAACAGATACGCAGTATTTT CASSWVAGETTDTQYF
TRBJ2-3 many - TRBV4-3 TGCGCCAGCAGCCAATCTCACACAGATACGCAGTATTTT CASSQSHTDTQYF
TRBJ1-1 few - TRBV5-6 TGTGCCAGCAGCTTTCGGGCGGGGCTGACGAACACTGAAGCTTTCTTT CASSFRAGLTNTEAFF
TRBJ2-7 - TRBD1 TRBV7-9 TGTGCCAGCAGCCCAGGGACAGGGTATACCTACGAGCAGTACTTC CASSPGTGYTYEQYF
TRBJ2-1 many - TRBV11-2 TGTGCCAGCAGCTTAGTAAACGGGTGGAAGGGTGAGCAGTTCTTC CASSLVNGWKGEQFF
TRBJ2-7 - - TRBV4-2 TGTGCCATCAGCCCCGGGCTCATATCATGGGGATGGCCTACCTACGAGCAGTACTTC CAISPGLISWGWPTYEQYF
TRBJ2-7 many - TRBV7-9 TGTGCCAGCAGATCTCAAGGAGACGAGCAGTACTTC CASRSQGDEQYF
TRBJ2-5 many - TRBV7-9 TGTGCCAGCAGCCTTGACCTAGGGAGGGAGACCCAGTACTTC CASSLDLGRETQYF
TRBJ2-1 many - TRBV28 TGTGCCAGCAGTCCTTTTAGCGGTTATTACAATGAGCAGTTCTTC CASSPFSGYYNEQFF
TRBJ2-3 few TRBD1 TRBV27 TGTGCCAGCAGTCCTAGCAGGGGGCTTTACACAGATACGCAGTATTTT CASSPSRGLYTDTQYF
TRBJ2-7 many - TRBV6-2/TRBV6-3 TGTGCCAGCGGGATCTACGAGCAGTACTTC CASGIYEQYF
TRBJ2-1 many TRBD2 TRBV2 TGTGCCAGCAGTGAAACCGGGACTAGAGTTTGGAATGAGCAGTTCTTC CASSETGTRVWNEQFF
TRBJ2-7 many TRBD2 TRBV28 TGTGCCAGCAGTACCTTAGGGGGACTAGCGGGGCTACTCTCCTACGAGCAGTACTTC CASSTLGGLAGLLSYEQYF